This is a list of T cell receptor beta chains from one sample in a study of T-cell reconstitution after alpha-beta-depleted transplantation in children. TCRdb used MiXCR to reprocess the PCR reads, holding one entry per CDR3 protein. The sample gives 450,000 to 600,000 distinct CDR3 sequences, roughly 33% of which show up once; around 2.3% is in the top ten. Sequenced here: PBMCs from the stem cell graft donor, sampled from the stem cell graft. These receptors all stem from a human donor who donated a stem cell graft to a child with aplastic anemia. CDR3s include the opening cysteine and the closing phenylalanine or tryptophan. Fields, in order: CDR3 protein, CDR3 DNA, clone size, J gene, V gene, D gene, CDR3 length. The D gene is left open where the match is weak. The size field is filled for only some rows; it gives once, few, many or a size class.

CDR3 protein: CASSTTSGRFNEQYF
CDR3 DNA: TGTGCCAGCAGCACCACTAGCGGGAGGTTCAACGAGCAGTACTTC
clone size: few
J gene: TRBJ2-7
V gene: TRBV25-1
D gene: TRBD2
CDR3 length: 15

CDR3 protein: CASSLGTGTAAYSGANVLTF
CDR3 DNA: TGTGCCAGCAGCTTAGGGACGGGGACCGCCGCTTACTCTGGGGCCAACGTCCTGACTTTC
clone size: few
J gene: TRBJ2-6
V gene: TRBV11-1
D gene: NA
CDR3 length: 20

CDR3 protein: CSAPLAGGNEQFF
CDR3 DNA: TGCAGTGCTCCCCTAGCGGGAGGCAATGAGCAGTTCTTC
clone size: NA
J gene: TRBJ2-1
V gene: TRBV20-1
D gene: TRBD2
CDR3 length: 13

CDR3 protein: CASSPHSPAGAVYNEQFF
CDR3 DNA: TGCGCCAGCAGCCCGCATTCCCCAGCGGGGGCGGTATACAATGAGCAGTTCTTC
clone size: NA
J gene: TRBJ2-1
V gene: TRBV4-3
D gene: TRBD2
CDR3 length: 18

CDR3 protein: CASSLTSGSVEQYF
CDR3 DNA: TGTGCCAGCAGTCTCACTAGCGGGAGTGTTGAGCAGTACTTC
clone size: NA
J gene: TRBJ2-7
V gene: TRBV27
D gene: TRBD2
CDR3 length: 14

CDR3 protein: CASSATSGRVTDTQYF
CDR3 DNA: TGCGCCAGCAGCGCGACTAGCGGGAGGGTGACAGATACGCAGTATTTT
clone size: few
J gene: TRBJ2-3
V gene: TRBV5-1
D gene: TRBD2
CDR3 length: 16

CDR3 protein: CASSSGVRQGAPGANVLTF
CDR3 DNA: TGTGCCAGCAGTTCTGGGGTTAGACAGGGGGCGCCTGGGGCCAACGTCCTGACTTTC
clone size: few
J gene: TRBJ2-6
V gene: TRBV6-5
D gene: TRBD1
CDR3 length: 19

CDR3 protein: CASSSLDGRRDTQYF
CDR3 DNA: TGTGCCAGCAGTTCCCTAGACGGGAGGAGAGATACGCAGTATTTT
clone size: NA
J gene: TRBJ2-3
V gene: TRBV6-2/TRBV6-3
D gene: TRBD2
CDR3 length: 15

CDR3 protein: CASSSRENQPQHF
CDR3 DNA: TGTGCCAGCAGCTCCAGGGAGAATCAGCCCCAGCATTTT
clone size: NA
J gene: TRBJ1-5
V gene: TRBV7-6
D gene: NA
CDR3 length: 13

CDR3 protein: CASSFQGEQPQHF
CDR3 DNA: TGTGCCAGCAGCTTCCAGGGGGAACAGCCCCAGCATTTT
clone size: NA
J gene: TRBJ1-5
V gene: TRBV7-6
D gene: TRBD1
CDR3 length: 13

CDR3 protein: CASSSFINYGYTF
CDR3 DNA: TGTGCCAGCAGCTCATTCATTAACTATGGCTACACCTTC
clone size: few
J gene: TRBJ1-2
V gene: TRBV7-2
D gene: NA
CDR3 length: 13

CDR3 protein: CASSPGQLTNTGELFF
CDR3 DNA: TGTGCCAGCTCACCGGGACAGCTCACGAACACCGGGGAGCTGTTTTTT
clone size: few
J gene: TRBJ2-2
V gene: TRBV18
D gene: TRBD1
CDR3 length: 16

CDR3 protein: CASSAQGRFNEKLFF
CDR3 DNA: TGTGCCAGCAGCGCGCAGGGCCGATTTAATGAAAAACTGTTTTTT
clone size: few
J gene: TRBJ1-4
V gene: TRBV7-2
D gene: NA
CDR3 length: 15

CDR3 protein: CSARRGQGGPGANVLTF
CDR3 DNA: TGCAGTGCTAGAAGGGGACAGGGGGGGCCTGGGGCCAACGTCCTGACTTTC
clone size: few
J gene: TRBJ2-6
V gene: TRBV20-1
D gene: TRBD1
CDR3 length: 17

CDR3 protein: CAWTGRGRGEKLFF
CDR3 DNA: TGTGCCTGGACAGGCAGGGGAAGGGGTGAAAAACTGTTTTTT
clone size: NA
J gene: TRBJ1-4
V gene: TRBV30
D gene: NA
CDR3 length: 14

CDR3 protein: CASSLSAALNEKLFF
CDR3 DNA: TGTGCCAGCAGCTTGTCGGCGGCGCTTAATGAAAAACTGTTTTTT
clone size: NA
J gene: TRBJ1-4
V gene: TRBV5-4
D gene: NA
CDR3 length: 15

CDR3 protein: CASSRGGALTGNTIYF
CDR3 DNA: TGTGCCAGCAGCCGGGGGGGAGCACTAACTGGAAACACCATATATTTT
clone size: NA
J gene: TRBJ1-3
V gene: TRBV7-2
D gene: NA
CDR3 length: 16

CDR3 protein: CASSRTGSRNTEAFF
CDR3 DNA: TGTGCCAGCTCCCGGACAGGCTCTAGAAACACTGAAGCTTTCTTT
clone size: NA
J gene: TRBJ1-1
V gene: TRBV4-2
D gene: TRBD1
CDR3 length: 15

CDR3 protein: CASRSTGDGSKNIQYF
CDR3 DNA: TGTGCCAGCAGGTCTACAGGGGACGGGTCCAAAAACATTCAGTACTTC
clone size: once
J gene: TRBJ2-4
V gene: TRBV6-2/TRBV6-3
D gene: TRBD1
CDR3 length: 16

CDR3 protein: CASSRKVSEEYEQYF
CDR3 DNA: TGTGCCAGCAGCCGCAAAGTTAGCGAGGAGTACGAGCAGTACTTC
clone size: NA
J gene: TRBJ2-7
V gene: TRBV4-2
D gene: NA
CDR3 length: 15

CDR3 protein: CASSYSDLYEQYF
CDR3 DNA: TGTGCCAGCAGTTACTCGGACCTCTACGAGCAGTACTTC
clone size: NA
J gene: TRBJ2-7
V gene: TRBV6-2/TRBV6-3
D gene: NA
CDR3 length: 13

CDR3 protein: CASSLVGLPSSTDTQYF
CDR3 DNA: TGCGCCAGCAGCTTGGTGGGACTACCTTCTAGCACAGATACGCAGTATTTT
clone size: NA
J gene: TRBJ2-3
V gene: TRBV5-1
D gene: TRBD2
CDR3 length: 17

CDR3 protein: CASKVQGNTGELFF
CDR3 DNA: TGTGCCAGCAAAGTACAGGGAAACACCGGGGAGCTGTTTTTT
clone size: NA
J gene: TRBJ2-2
V gene: TRBV6-2/TRBV6-3
D gene: NA
CDR3 length: 14

CDR3 protein: CAISGQVNTEAFF
CDR3 DNA: TGTGCCATCTCGGGACAAGTGAACACTGAAGCTTTCTTT
clone size: NA
J gene: TRBJ1-1
V gene: TRBV12-3/TRBV12-4
D gene: NA
CDR3 length: 13

CDR3 protein: CASSPQTGVGYTF
CDR3 DNA: TGTGCCAGCTCACCACAGACAGGGGTAGGCTACACCTTC
clone size: NA
J gene: TRBJ1-2
V gene: TRBV18
D gene: TRBD1
CDR3 length: 13

CDR3 protein: CSARDVGLGNEQFF
CDR3 DNA: TGCAGTGCTAGAGATGTGGGACTGGGGAATGAGCAGTTCTTC
clone size: NA
J gene: TRBJ2-1
V gene: TRBV20-1
D gene: NA
CDR3 length: 14